This T cell receptor beta chain is from a study of metastatic and nonmetastatic thyroid tumors. Study as a whole: For malignant and benign thyroid patients, tumor or nodule tissue and blood were the sources whose repertoires were compared. General study results and limits: Malignant tumors reportedly showed significantly higher TCR beta diversity than benign nodules in both blood and tumor.

This clone was seen at least ten times. Its antigen is currently unknown. This CDR3 has 16 residues. V was pared by 0 bases and J by 0 bases, with 10 bases between. CDR1 is SGHRS, CDR2 YFSETQ, per germline. No treatment of any kind had been given to any patient before thyroid surgery. Original processing methods: Clinicopathological groups differed in CDR3, with these differences serving to build a distant-metastasis classifier for papillary thyroid cancer. TCRdb re-called the PCR reads with MiXCR. These V and J calls are TCRdb output, not the study's own analysis. The repertoire consists of some 10,000 clones, with roughly an eighth occurring once and the leading ten covering roughly 13%.

The sample comprised blood. The chain couples TRBV5-1 to TRBJ1-5; the D gene is possibly TRBD1 (5 bases). This receptor was taken from a female donor with papillary thyroid cancer or a benign thyroid nodule (not recorded which). Some clones in this sample may be carry-over from other donors' samples. The CDR3 spells CASSLGGRNSNQPQHF. The CDR3 nucleotides are TGCGCCAGCAGCTTGGGGGGCCGAAATAGCAATCAGCCCCAGCATTTT.